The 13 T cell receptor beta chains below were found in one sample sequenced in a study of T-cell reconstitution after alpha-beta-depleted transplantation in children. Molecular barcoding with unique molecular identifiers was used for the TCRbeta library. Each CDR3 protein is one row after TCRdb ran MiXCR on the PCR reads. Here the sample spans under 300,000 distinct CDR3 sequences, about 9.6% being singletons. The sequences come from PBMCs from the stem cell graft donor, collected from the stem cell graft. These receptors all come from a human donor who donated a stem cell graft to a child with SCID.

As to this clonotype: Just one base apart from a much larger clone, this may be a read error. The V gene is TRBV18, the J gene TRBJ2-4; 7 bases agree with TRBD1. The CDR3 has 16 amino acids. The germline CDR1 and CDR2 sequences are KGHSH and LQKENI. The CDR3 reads CASSPPKGAAKNIQCF. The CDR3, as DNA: TGTGCCAGCTCACCACCTAAGGGGGCGGCCAAAAACATTCAGTGCTTC.

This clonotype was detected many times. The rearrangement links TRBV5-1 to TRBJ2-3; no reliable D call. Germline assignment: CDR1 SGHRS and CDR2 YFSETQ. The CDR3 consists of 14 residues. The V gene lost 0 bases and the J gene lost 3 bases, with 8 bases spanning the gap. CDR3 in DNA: TGCGCCAGCAGCTTGGCCGTAAGGACAGATACGCAGTATTTT. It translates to CASSLAVRTDTQYF.

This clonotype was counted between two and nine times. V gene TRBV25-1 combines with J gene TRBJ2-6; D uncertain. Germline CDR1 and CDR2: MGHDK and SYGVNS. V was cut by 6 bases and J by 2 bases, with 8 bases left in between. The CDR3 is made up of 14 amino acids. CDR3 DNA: TGTGCCAGCAGCGCAAGTACTGGGGCCAACGTCCTGACTTTC. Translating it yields CASSASTGANVLTF.

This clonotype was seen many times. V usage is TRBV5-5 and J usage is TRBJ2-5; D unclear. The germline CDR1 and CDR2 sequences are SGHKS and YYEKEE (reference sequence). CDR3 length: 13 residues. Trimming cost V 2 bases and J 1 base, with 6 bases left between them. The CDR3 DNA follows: TGTGCCAGCAGCTTCGGCAGCCAAGAGACCCAGTACTTC. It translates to CASSFGSQETQYF.

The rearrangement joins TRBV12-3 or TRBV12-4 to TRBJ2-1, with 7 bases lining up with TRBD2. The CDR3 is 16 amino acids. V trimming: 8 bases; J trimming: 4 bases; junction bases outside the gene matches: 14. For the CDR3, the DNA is TGTGCCAGCTCCTCCGACCTAGCGGAGAAGTACAATGAGCAGTTCTTC. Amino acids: CASSSDLAEKYNEQFF.

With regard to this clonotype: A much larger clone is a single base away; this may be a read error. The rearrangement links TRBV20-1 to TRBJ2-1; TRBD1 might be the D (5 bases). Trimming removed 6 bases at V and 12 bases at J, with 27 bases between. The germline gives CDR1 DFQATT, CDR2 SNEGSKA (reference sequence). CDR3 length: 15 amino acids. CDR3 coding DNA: TGCAGTGCGATACACGACCAAACAACCGGCAGGGCGCAGTTCTTC. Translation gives CSAIHDQTTGRAQFF.

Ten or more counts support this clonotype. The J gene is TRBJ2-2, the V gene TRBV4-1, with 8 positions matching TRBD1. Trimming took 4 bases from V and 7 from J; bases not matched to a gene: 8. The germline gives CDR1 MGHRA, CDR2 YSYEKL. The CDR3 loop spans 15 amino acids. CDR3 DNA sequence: TGCGCCAGCAGCCCTCGGACAGGGCAGGACGGGGAGCTGTTTTTT. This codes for CASSPRTGQDGELFF.

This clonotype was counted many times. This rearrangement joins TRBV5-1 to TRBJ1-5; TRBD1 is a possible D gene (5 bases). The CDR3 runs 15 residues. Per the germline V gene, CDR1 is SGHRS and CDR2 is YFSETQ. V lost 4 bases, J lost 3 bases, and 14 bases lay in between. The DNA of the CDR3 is TGCGCCAGCAGCCTTTACCCAGGGTACAATCAGCCCCAGCATTTT. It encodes CASSLYPGYNQPQHF. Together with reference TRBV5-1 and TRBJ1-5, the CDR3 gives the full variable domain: KAGVTQTPRYLIKTRGQQVTLSCSPISGHRSVSWYQQTPGQGLQFLFEYFSETQRNKGNFPGRFSGRQFSNSRSEMNVSTLELGDSALYLCASSLYPGYNQPQHFGDGTRLSIL.

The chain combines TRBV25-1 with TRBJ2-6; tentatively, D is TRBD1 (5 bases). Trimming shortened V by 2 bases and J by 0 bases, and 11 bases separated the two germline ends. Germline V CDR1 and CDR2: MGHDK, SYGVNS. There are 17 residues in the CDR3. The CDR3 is CASSETGHHSGANVLTF. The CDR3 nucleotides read TGTGCCAGCAGTGAAACCGGACATCACTCTGGGGCCAACGTCCTGACTTTC.

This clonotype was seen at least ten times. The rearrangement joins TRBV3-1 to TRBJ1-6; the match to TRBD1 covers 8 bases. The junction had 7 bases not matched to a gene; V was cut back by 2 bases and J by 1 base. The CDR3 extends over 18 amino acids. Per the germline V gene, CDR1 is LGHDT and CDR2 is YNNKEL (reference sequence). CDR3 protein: CASSQKTGGSSYNSPLHF. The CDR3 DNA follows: TGTGCCAGCAGCCAAAAAACAGGGGGGAGTTCCTATAATTCACCCCTCCACTTT.

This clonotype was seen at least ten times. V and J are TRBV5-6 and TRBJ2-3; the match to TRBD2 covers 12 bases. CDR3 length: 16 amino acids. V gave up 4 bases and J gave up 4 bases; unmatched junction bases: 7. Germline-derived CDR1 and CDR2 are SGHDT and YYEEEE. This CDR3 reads CASSIRLAGAADTQYF. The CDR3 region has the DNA TGTGCCAGCAGCATTCGACTAGCGGGGGCTGCAGATACGCAGTATTTT.

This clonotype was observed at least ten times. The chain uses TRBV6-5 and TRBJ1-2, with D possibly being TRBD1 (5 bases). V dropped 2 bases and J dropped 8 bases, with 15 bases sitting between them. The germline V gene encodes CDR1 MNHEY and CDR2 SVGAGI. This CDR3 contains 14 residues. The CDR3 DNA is TGTGCCAGCAGTTACGCTGGAGGGGCAGACGGCTACACCTTC. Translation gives CASSYAGGADGYTF.

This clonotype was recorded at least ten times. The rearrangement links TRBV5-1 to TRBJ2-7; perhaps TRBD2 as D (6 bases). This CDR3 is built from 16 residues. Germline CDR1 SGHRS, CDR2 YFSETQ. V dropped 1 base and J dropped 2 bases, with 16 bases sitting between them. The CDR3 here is CASSLFYGGETYEQYF. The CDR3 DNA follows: TGCGCCAGCAGCTTGTTTTACGGCGGGGAAACCTACGAGCAGTACTTC.